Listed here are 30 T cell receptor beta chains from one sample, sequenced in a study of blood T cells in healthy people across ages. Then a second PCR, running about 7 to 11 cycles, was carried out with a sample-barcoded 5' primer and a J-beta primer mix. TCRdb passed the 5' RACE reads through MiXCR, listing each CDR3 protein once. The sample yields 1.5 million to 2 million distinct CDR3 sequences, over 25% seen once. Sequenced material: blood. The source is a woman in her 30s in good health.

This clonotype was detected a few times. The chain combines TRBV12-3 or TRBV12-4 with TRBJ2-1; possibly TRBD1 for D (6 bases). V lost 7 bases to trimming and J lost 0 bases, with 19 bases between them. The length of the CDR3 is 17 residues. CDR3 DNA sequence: TGTGCCAGCACCTTCGGACAAAACAGGGCCTCCTACAATGAGCAGTTCTTC. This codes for CASTFGQNRASYNEQFF.

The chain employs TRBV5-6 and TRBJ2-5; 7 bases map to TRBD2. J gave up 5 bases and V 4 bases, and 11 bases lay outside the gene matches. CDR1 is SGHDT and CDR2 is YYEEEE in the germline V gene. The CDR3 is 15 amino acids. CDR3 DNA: TGTGCCAGCAGCAAAACCCGGGGGGTTTGGGAGACCCAGTACTTC. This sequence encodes CASSKTRGVWETQYF.

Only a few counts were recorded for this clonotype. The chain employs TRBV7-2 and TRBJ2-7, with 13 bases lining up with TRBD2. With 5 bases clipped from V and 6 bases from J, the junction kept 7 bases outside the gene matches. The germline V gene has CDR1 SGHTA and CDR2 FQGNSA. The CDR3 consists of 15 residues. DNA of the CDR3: TGTGCCAGCAGCCCGGGACTAGCGGGAAACGGCGAGCAGTACTTC. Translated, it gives CASSPGLAGNGEQYF.

CDR3 in amino acids: CASSAQGLAGEADTQYF. DNA of the CDR3: TGTGCCAGCAGTGCCCAAGGACTAGCGGGGGAAGCAGATACGCAGTATTTT. The chain joins TRBV6-4 to TRBJ2-3; TRBD2 matches at 13 bases. There are 17 residues in the CDR3. Germline V gene lookup returns CDR1 MRHNA and CDR2 SNTAGT. Trimming at V came to 4 bases and at J to 4 bases, leaving 8 bases not matched to a gene.

The CDR3 DNA reads as TGTGCCAGCAGCCCCCTTGGCCCGGGGAGGACTAGCGGGAGGGCCTCGGACGAGCAGTACTTC. This translates into CASSPLGPGRTSGRASDEQYF. The V call is TRBV6-2 or TRBV6-3, the J call TRBJ2-4; TRBD2 agrees at 15 bases. Gene TRBJ2-7 matches the end of the DNA better, so the J call may be wrong. Germline CDR1 reads MNHEY; CDR2 reads SVGEGT. The CDR3 consists of 21 residues.

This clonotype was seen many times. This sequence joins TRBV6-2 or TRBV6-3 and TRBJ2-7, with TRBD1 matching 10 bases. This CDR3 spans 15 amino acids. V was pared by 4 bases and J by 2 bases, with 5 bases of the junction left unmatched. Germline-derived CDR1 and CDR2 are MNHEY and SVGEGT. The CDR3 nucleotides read TGTGCCAGCAGTTCAATCGGGACAGGGGCCTACGAGCAGTACTTC. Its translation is CASSSIGTGAYEQYF.

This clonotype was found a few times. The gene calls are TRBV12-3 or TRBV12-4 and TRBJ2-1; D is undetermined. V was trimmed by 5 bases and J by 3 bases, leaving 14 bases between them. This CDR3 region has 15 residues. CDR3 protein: CASSLFESLYNEQFF. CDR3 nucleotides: TGTGCCAGCAGTCTATTCGAGTCCCTCTACAATGAGCAGTTCTTC.

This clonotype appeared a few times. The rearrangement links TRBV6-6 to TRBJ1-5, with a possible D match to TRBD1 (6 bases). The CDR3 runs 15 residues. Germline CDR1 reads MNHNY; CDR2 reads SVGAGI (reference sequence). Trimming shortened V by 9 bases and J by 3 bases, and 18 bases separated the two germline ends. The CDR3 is CASWAGAGNNQPQHF. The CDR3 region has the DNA TGTGCCAGTTGGGCAGGGGCGGGTAACAATCAGCCCCAGCATTTT.

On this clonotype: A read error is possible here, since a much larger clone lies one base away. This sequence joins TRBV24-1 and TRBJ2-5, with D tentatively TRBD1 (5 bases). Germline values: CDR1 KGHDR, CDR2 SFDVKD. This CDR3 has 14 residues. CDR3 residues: CATSEYRTQETLYF. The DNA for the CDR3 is TGTGCCACCAGTGAATACAGGACACAAGAGACCCTGTACTTC.

The CDR3: CASSQEASIMRTGELFF. The CDR3 DNA follows: TGTGCCAGCAGCCAAGAAGCCAGCATAATGCGCACCGGGGAGCTGTTTTTT. The chain joins TRBV14 to TRBJ2-2; D remains ambiguous. The CDR3 is 17 amino acids. With 0 bases removed from V and 4 bases from J, the gap between germline ends came to 15 bases. Germline lookup yields CDR1 SGHDN and CDR2 FVKESK.

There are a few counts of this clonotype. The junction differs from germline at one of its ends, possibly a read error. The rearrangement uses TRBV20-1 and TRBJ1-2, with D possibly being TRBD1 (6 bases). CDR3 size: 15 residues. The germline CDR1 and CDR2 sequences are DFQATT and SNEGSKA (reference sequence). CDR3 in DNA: TGCAGTTCTAGAGACCGTACAGGGTGGCGGAATGGCTACACCTTC. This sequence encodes CSSRDRTGWRNGYTF.

In DNA form, the CDR3 reads TGCAGTGCTAGGATGGGGAACACTGAAGCTTTCTTT. It codes for CSARMGNTEAFF. This chain uses TRBV20-1 with TRBJ1-1; D unclear. Trimming removed 3 bases from V and 1 base from J, with 6 bases in between. The CDR3 runs to 12 residues. The germline V gene has CDR1 DFQATT and CDR2 SNEGSKA (reference sequence).

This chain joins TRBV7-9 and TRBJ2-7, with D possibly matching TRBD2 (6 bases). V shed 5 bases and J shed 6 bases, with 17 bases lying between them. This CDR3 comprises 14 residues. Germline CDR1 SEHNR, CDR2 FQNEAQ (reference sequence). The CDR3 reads CASSGGGPSGEQYF. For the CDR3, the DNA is TGTGCCAGCAGCGGAGGAGGGCCCTCGGGCGAGCAGTACTTC.

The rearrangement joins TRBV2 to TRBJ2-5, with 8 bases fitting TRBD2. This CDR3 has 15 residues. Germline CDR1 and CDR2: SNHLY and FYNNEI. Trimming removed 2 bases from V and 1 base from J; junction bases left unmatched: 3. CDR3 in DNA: TGTGCCAGCAGTGAACAGAGCGGGGGCCAAGAGACCCAGTACTTC. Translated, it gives CASSEQSGGQETQYF.

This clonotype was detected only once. Here the CDR3 DNA reads TGTGCCAGCAGTTACCCCCGGGACAGGGTATACAATGAGCAGTACTTC. Its translation: CASSYPRDRVYNEQYF. J is TRBJ2-1 and V is TRBV6-2 or TRBV6-3; TRBD1 matches at 9 bases. The better agreement between TRBJ2-7 and the DNA end casts doubt on the J call. The CDR3 totals 16 residues. Germline V gene lookup returns CDR1 MNHEY and CDR2 SVGEGT.

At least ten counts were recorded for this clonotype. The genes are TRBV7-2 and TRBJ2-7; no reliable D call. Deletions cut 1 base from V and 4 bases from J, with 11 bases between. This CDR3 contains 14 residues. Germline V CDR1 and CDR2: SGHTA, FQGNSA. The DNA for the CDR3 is TGTGCCAGCAGCTTAGATGAGCTCGTGTACGAGCAGTACTTC. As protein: CASSLDELVYEQYF.

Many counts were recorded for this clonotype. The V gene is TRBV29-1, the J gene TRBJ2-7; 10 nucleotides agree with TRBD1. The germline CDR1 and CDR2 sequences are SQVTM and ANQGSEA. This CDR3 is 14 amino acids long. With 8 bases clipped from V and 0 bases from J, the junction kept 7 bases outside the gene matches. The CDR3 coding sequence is TGCAGCTTCACGGACAGGGGGTCCTCCTACGAGCAGTACTTC. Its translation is CSFTDRGSSYEQYF.

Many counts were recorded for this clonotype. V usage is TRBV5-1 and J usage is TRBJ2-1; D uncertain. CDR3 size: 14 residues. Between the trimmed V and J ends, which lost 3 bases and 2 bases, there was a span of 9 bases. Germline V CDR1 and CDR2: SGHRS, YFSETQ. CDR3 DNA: TGCGCCAGCAGCTCCGTCGGCACCTACAATGAGCAGTTCTTC. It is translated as CASSSVGTYNEQFF.

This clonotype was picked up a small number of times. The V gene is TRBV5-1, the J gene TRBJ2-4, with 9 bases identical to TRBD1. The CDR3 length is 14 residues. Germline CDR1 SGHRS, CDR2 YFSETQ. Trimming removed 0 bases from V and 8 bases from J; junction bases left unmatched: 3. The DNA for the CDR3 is TGCGCCAGCAGCTTGGTGGGACAGGGTGACATTCAGTACTTC. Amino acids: CASSLVGQGDIQYF.

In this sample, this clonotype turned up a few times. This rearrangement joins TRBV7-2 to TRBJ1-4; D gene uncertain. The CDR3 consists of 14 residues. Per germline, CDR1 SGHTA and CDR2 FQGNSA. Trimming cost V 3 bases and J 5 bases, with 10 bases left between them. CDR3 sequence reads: CASSFYAPNEKLFF. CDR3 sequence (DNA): TGTGCCAGCAGCTTTTACGCACCCAATGAAAAACTGTTTTTT.

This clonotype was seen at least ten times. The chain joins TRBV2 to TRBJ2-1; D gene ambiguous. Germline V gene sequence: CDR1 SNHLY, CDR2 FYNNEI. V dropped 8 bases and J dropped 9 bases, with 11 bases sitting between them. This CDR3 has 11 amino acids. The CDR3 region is CASSQALEQFF. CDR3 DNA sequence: TGTGCCAGCTCGCAAGCACTTGAGCAGTTCTTC.

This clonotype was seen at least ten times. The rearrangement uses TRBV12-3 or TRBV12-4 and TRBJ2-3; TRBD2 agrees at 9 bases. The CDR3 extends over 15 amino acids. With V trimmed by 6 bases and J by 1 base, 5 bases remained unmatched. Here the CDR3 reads CASSGERGGTDTQYF. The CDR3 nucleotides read TGTGCCAGCAGCGGGGAGCGGGGGGGCACAGATACGCAGTATTTT.

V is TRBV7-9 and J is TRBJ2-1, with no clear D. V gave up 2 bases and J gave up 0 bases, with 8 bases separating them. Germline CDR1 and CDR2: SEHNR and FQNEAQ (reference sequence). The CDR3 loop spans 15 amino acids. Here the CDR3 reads CASSLTISSYNEQFF. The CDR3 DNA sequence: TGTGCCAGCAGCTTAACTATTTCCTCCTACAATGAGCAGTTCTTC.

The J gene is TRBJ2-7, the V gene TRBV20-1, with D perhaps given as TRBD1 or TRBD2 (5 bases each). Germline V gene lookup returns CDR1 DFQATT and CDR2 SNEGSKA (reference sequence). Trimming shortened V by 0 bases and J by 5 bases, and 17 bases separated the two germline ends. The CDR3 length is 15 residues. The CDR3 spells CSARDPGQGLHEQYF. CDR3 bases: TGCAGTGCTAGAGATCCGGGGCAGGGTCTCCACGAGCAGTACTTC.

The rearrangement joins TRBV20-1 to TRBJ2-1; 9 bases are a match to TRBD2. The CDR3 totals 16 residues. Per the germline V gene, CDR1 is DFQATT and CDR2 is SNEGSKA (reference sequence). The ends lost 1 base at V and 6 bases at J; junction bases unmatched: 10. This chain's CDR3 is CSARAPSSGMGNEQFF. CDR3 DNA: TGCAGTGCTAGAGCCCCCTCTAGCGGGATGGGCAATGAGCAGTTCTTC.

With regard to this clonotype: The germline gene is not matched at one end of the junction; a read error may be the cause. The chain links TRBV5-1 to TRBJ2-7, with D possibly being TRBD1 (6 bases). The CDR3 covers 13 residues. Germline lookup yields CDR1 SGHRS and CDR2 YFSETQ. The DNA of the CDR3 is TGCGCCGGCAGCTCGGACAGTTGGGACGAGCAGTACTTC. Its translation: CAGSSDSWDEQYF.

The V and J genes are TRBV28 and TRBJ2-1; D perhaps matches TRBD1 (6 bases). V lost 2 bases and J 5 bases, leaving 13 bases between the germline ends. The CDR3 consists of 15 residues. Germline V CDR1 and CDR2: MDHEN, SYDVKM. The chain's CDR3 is CASSLGDTENNEQFF. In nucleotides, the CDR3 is TGTGCCAGCAGTTTAGGGGACACTGAAAACAATGAGCAGTTCTTC.

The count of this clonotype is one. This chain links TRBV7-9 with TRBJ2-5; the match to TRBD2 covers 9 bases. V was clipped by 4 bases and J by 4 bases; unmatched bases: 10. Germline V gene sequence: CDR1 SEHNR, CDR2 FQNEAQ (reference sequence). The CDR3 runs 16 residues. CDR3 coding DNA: TGTGCCAGCAGCTCGCCGGGACTAGCCTTCCCAGAGACCCAGTACTTC. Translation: CASSSPGLAFPETQYF.

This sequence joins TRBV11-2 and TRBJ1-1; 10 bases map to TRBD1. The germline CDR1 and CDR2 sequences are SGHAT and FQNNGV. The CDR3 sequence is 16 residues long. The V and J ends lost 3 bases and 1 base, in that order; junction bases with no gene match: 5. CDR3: CASSFGWDRGNTEAFF. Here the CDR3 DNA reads TGTGCCAGCAGCTTCGGTTGGGACAGGGGGAACACTGAAGCTTTCTTT. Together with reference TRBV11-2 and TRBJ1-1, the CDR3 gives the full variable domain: EAGVAQSPRYKIIEKRQSVAFWCNPISGHATLYWYQQILGQGPKLLIQFQNNGVVDDSQLPKDRFSAERLKGVDSTLKIQPAKLEDSAVYLCASSFGWDRGNTEAFFGQGTRLTVV.

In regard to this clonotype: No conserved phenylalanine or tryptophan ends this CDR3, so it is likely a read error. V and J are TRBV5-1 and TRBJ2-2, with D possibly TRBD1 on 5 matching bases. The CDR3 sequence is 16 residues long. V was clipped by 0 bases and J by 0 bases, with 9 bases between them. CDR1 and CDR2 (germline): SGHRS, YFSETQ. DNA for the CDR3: TGCGCCAGCAGCTTGGGTCCAGGGCCGAACACCGGGGAGCTGTTTTGT. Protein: CASSLGPGPNTGELFC.